This T cell receptor (beta chain) was recorded in a study of tumor-infiltrating lymphocytes in primary liver carcinoma. Across the whole study: Those enrolled were patients of both sexes, who were aged 30 to 69 years.

TCR beta cDNA came from 400 to 500 ng total RNA, primed with a constant-region primer. Libraries covering TCR beta were generated through three nested multiplex PCR rounds (using a slightly modified ARM-PCR). TRBV1-TRBV30 forward and Cbeta reverse primers drove the first two approximately 11-cycle rounds. TCRdb re-analysed the multiplex PCR reads in MiXCR, keeping a single row per CDR3 protein. Of 44,000 or so distinct CDR3 sequences in the sample, about two thirds were seen once. Comments on this clonotype: The junction and the germline gene differ at one end; a read error may be behind it.

Scientists recovered RNA and DNA together from roughly 20-30 mg of unsorted bulk tissue. Patients' primary liver carcinoma was surgically resected. The CDR3 is 14 residues long. The germline gives CDR1 SGHAT, CDR2 FQNNGV. The chain recombines TRBV11-2 with TRBJ2-7; no clear D. The clonotype originates from a man aged 35-49 years with primary liver carcinoma and hepatitis B virus infection. Sequencing input: liver tumor tissue from sampling region 5. Subset defined: tumor region T5, tumor centre. CDR3 nucleotide sequence: TGTGCCAGCAGCTTAACCGACACTGCGTACGAGCAGCACTTC. It specifies CASSLTDTAYEQHF.